This TCR beta chain was sequenced for a study of CD8+ T cells in alopecia areata. General study points: Many expanded lesional clones persisted in scalp and blood during tofacitinib treatment.

Treatment indicated: oral pan-JAK inhibitor, 5-10 mg twice daily. RNA, once extracted, was reverse transcribed into cDNA for use as the sequencing template. Repertoires were generated with immunoSEQ multiplex PCR, while TCRdb's copy carries only in-frame clones and drops some. The sample lists about 180,000 clones, roughly 50% occurring once. CDR1 is SQVTM, CDR2 ANQGSEA, per germline. This CDR3 spans 15 amino acids. V was clipped by 6 bases and J by 2 bases; unmatched bases: 8. This clone appeared a few times. The antigen is unknown. Here the sequenced sample was CD4+ T cells sorted from blood, taken at approximately week 60, from a patient treated with tofacitinib. This chain joins TRBV29-1 and TRBJ1-5; 9 bases are a match to TRBD1. The TCR comes from a human donor with alopecia areata. In DNA form, the CDR3 reads TGCAGCGTCCAGACAGGGGGGCTTGGCAATCAGCCCCAGCATTTT. Translated: CSVQTGGLGNQPQHF.